This TCR beta chain was identified during a study of blood T cell repertoires in COVID-19 (dated by TCRdb to about 2020). With respect to the entire study: Collaborator samples came from the United States, Italy and Spain and covered acute and convalescent phases of COVID-19. The prospective study material was composed of cDNA or gDNA derived from T cells, B-cell-depleted T cells, or PBMCs. Subjects who had been exposed to COVID-19, were actively infected with it, or had recovered from it provided the deeply sampled blood TCRbeta repertoires that made up the dataset. The repertoires were made available in a free public database intended to serve as a resource for research on the immune response to SARS-CoV-2. Samples were obtained from the ongoing ImmuneRACE study (first 160 participants) and from approximately 1,200 subjects provided by 6 global collaborators. Sample metadata almost always included a de-identified subject ID, COVID-19 status, age in years and sex. HLA class I and class II types, where available, came from metadata supplied by the sample provider rather than from assay-based typing.

Study-wide conclusions, independent of this receptor: The quantity of clinical and demographic metadata differed by source and by participant and was supplied without curation.

TCRbeta CDR3 regions were amplified from genomic DNA using the immunoSEQ Assay, a bias-controlled multiplex PCR. Regarding the original processing steps: Nucleated cell counts per sample were estimated from amplification of reference gene primers within the assay. To quantify the absolute abundance of each unique TCRbeta CDR3 rearrangement, sequence reads were collapsed and filtered. For each sample, productive Simpson clonality was calculated by taking the square root of Simpson's diversity index across productive rearrangements. This immuneACCESS table, as held by TCRdb, lists in-frame sequences with V and J called but not all clones. Of the missing ones, under half trace to an unresolved V gene in checked studies; the others have no known cause. That table supplies the V and J calls and clone size; D and trimming were determined from the DNA. The sample has 200,000 to 250,000 clones on record, less than 85% of them singletons. The biggest ten clones account for 3.6% of the sample.

Concerning this clone itself: Its binding antigen is unknown. The sample holds no much larger clone one base away, and base qualities are not on file.

The germline V gene provides CDR1 SGHTA and CDR2 FQGNSA. Including the terminal cysteine and phenylalanine, the CDR3 comprises 14 residues. The sequence is cut down to CDR3 DNA, 42 bases in frame from base 1. Relative to germline, V is 2 bases shorter and J is 1 base shorter, with 8 bases between their ends. Whole blood was collected in K2EDTA tubes by collaborating institutions according to the institutions' own protocols. For TCRbeta analysis, collaborator samples were shipped as frozen whole blood, as isolated PBMCs, or as DNA extracted from either sample type. The receptor comes from a woman of 80 years or more with acute or convalescent COVID-19. This receptor chain uses TRBV7-2 and TRBJ1-1, with the D gene too uncertain to name. Sequences were obtained from peripheral blood. At the DNA level, the sequence is TGTGCCAGCAGCTTAAGCACCGGGAACACTGAAGCTTTCTTT. Its amino acids are CASSLSTGNTEAFF.